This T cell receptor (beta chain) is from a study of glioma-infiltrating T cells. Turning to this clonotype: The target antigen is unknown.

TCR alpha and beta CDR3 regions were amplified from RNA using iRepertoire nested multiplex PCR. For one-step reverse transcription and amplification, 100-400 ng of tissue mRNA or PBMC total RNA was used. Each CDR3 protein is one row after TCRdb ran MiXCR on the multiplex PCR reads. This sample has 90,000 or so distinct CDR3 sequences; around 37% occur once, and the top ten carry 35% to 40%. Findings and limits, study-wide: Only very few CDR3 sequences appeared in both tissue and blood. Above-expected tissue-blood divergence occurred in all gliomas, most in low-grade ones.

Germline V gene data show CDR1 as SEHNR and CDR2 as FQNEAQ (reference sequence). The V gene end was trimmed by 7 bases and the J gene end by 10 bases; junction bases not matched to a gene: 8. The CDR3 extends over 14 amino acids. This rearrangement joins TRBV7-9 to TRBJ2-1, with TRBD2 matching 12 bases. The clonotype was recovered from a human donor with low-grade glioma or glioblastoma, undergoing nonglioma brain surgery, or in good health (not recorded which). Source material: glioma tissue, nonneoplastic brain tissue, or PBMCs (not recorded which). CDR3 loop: CASTTSGGIGEQFF. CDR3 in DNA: TGTGCCAGCACCACTAGCGGGGGGATCGGAGAGCAGTTCTTC.